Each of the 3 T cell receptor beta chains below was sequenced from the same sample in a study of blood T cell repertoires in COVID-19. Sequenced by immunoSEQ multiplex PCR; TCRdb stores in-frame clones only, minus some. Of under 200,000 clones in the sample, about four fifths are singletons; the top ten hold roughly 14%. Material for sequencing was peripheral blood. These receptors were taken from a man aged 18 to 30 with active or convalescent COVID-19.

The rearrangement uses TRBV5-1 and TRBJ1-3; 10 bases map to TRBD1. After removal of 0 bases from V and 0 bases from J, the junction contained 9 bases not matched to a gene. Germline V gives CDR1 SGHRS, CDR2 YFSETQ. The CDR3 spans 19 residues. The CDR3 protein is CASSLVGTGDLHSGNTIYF. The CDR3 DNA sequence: TGCGCCAGCAGCTTGGTAGGGACAGGGGACCTCCACTCTGGAAACACCATATATTTT.

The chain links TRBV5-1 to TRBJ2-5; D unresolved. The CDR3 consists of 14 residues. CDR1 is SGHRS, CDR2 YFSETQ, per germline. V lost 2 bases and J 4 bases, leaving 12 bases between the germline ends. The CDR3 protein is CASSFAPGGETQYF. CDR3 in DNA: TGCGCCAGCAGCTTCGCGCCGGGTGGAGAGACCCAGTACTTC. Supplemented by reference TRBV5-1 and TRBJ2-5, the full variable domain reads KAGVTQTPRYLIKTRGQQVTLSCSPISGHRSVSWYQQTPGQGLQFLFEYFSETQRNKGNFPGRFSGRQFSNSRSEMNVSTLELGDSALYLCASSFAPGGETQYFGPGTRLLVL.

For the CDR3, the DNA is TGTGCCAGCAGTTACGACGGGGATACGCAGTATTTT. It translates to CASSYDGDTQYF. The rearrangement joins TRBV6-5 to TRBJ2-3; D call uncertain. Germline V lookup: CDR1 MNHEY, CDR2 SVGAGI. V gave up 2 bases and J gave up 6 bases, with 6 bases separating them. This CDR3 region has 12 residues.